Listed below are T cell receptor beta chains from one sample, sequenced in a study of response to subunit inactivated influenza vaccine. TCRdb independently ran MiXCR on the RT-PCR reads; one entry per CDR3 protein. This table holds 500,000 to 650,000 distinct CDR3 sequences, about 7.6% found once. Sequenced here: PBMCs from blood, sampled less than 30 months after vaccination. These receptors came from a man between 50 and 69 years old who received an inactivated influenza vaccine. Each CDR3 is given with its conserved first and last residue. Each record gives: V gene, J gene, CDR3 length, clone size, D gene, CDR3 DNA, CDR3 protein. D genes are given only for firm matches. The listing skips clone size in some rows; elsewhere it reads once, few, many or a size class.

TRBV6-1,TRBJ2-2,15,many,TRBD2,TGTGCCAGCAGATCCCATCGGGGGGGCACCGGGGAGCTGTTTTTT,CASRSHRGGTGELFF
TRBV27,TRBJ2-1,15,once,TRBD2,TGTGCCAGCCGTCTTAGAAGCGGGAGGGGTAATGAGCAGTTCTTC,CASRLRSGRGNEQFF
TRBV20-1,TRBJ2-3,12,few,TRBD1,TGCAGTGGTAAAGGGGGCGCGGATACGCAGTATTTT,CSGKGGADTQYF
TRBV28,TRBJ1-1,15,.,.,TGTGCCAGCAGCCGACAGTTTCCTCCGAACACTGAAGCTTTCTTT,CASSRQFPPNTEAFF
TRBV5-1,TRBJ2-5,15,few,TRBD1,TGCGCCAGCAGCTTGGCCCTGACAGGGTCGGAGACCCAGTACTTC,CASSLALTGSETQYF
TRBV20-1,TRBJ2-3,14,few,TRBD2,TGCAGTGCCCGTAGCGGGACTAGCACAGATACGCAGTATTTT,CSARSGTSTDTQYF
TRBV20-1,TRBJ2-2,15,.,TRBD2,TGCAGTGCTAGAGTAGCGGGGGTTAACACCGGGGAGCTGTTTTTT,CSARVAGVNTGELFF
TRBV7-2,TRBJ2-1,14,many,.,TGTGCCAGCATCAAAAGTCTTAGTCCTGATGAGCAGTTCTTC,CASIKSLSPDEQFF
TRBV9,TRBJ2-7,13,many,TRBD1,TGTGCCAGCAGCCCGATGACAGGGGGCGAGCAGTACTTC,CASSPMTGGEQYF
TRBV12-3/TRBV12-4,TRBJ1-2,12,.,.,TGTGCCAGCAGCCCCCCCGGGAGTGGCTACACCTTC,CASSPPGSGYTF
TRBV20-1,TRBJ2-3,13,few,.,TGCAGTGCTAGAGTTGACGGATCAGATACGCAGTATTTT,CSARVDGSDTQYF